These 4 T cell receptor beta chains were all obtained from the same sample, sequenced in a study of T cell responses to AZD1222 COVID-19 vaccine. Generated by immunoSEQ multiplex PCR, the TCRdb table keeps only in-frame clones and is missing some. Found here are approximately 120,000 clones, about nine tenths of them singletons; the top ten hold 4.5%. The specimen comprised peripheral blood, sampled on day 0 of AZD1222 vaccination. The source is an adult in good health.

This clone came up once. The V and J genes are TRBV18 and TRBJ2-7, with 7 positions matching TRBD1. The CDR3 sequence is 15 residues long. The V and J ends lost 3 bases and 3 bases, in that order; junction bases with no gene match: 8. CDR1 and CDR2 from the germline V gene are KGHSH and LQKENI. CDR3 loop: CASSPADRFHYEQYF. In nucleotides, the CDR3 is TGTGCCAGCTCACCGGCGGACAGGTTTCACTACGAGCAGTACTTC. The complete variable domain, with remaining parts taken from reference TRBV18 and TRBJ2-7, reads NAGVMQNPRHLVRRRGQEARLRCSPMKGHSHVYWYRQLPEEGLKFMVYLQKENIIDESGMPKERFSAEFPKEGPSILRIQQVVRGDSAAYFCASSPADRFHYEQYFGPGTRLTVT.

This clone was picked up one time. V usage is TRBV12-3 or TRBV12-4 and J usage is TRBJ1-1; possibly TRBD1 for D (5 bases). Trimming removed 8 bases from V and 6 bases from J, with 13 bases in between. The length of the CDR3 is 12 residues. CDR3 in amino acids: CASRISGPEAFF. CDR3 DNA: TGTGCCAGCCGCATTTCAGGGCCTGAAGCTTTCTTT.

The chain couples TRBV2 to TRBJ1-1, with D possibly matching TRBD1 (6 bases). Germline CDR1 SNHLY, CDR2 FYNNEI. This CDR3 is built from 11 residues. V shed 4 bases and J shed 7 bases, with 7 bases lying between them. The CDR3 here is CASSGQVEAFF. CDR3 in DNA: TGTGCCAGCAGTGGACAGGTTGAAGCTTTCTTT.

The chain joins TRBV10-1 to TRBJ2-2, with 8 bases lining up with TRBD2. From germline, CDR1 is WNHNN and CDR2 SYGVQD (reference sequence). V shed 2 bases, J shed 2 bases, and the junction held 4 bases outside the gene matches. This CDR3 has 16 amino acids. CDR3 protein: CASSERRGVNTGELFF. The CDR3 bases are TGCGCCAGCAGTGAGAGGCGGGGGGTAAACACCGGGGAGCTGTTTTTT.